Below are 19 T cell receptor beta chains sequenced from a single sample in a study of blood T cell repertoires in COVID-19. Sequenced by immunoSEQ multiplex PCR; TCRdb stores in-frame clones only, minus some. The table records fewer than 35,000 clones, around 93% of them present only once. Material: peripheral blood. Every receptor here comes from a human donor with active COVID-19. The donor label of this sample is uncertain.

CDR3 coding DNA: TGTGCCAGCAGTGAAGGGGGTACAGATACGCAGTATTTT. It codes for CASSEGGTDTQYF. The rearrangement links TRBV6-4 to TRBJ2-3, with a tentative D call TRBD1 (6 bases). Trimming left V 3 bases short and J 3 bases short, with 7 bases between. Germline lookup yields CDR1 MRHNA and CDR2 SNTAGT. CDR3 size: 13 residues.

The rearrangement links TRBV5-1 to TRBJ2-5, with D possibly matching TRBD1 (5 bases). The CDR3 spans 14 residues. The V end lost 0 bases, the J end lost 2 bases, and 8 bases lay between the germline ends. Germline lookup yields CDR1 SGHRS and CDR2 YFSETQ. The CDR3 reads CASSLVDSQETQYF. The CDR3 coding sequence is TGCGCCAGCAGCTTGGTCGACAGTCAAGAGACCCAGTACTTC.

This rearrangement joins TRBV6-2 or TRBV6-3 to TRBJ2-3; the D gene is possibly TRBD2 (5 bases). Germline CDR1 is MNHEY and CDR2 is SVGEGT. CDR3 length equals 12 residues. The V gene lost 6 bases and the J gene lost 8 bases, with 12 bases spanning the gap. CDR3 nucleotide sequence: TGTGCCAGCAGCCCCCTAGCATTTACGCAGTATTTT. Translation: CASSPLAFTQYF.

The chain employs TRBV3-1 (or the pseudogene TRBV3-2) and TRBJ2-7, with a weak D call TRBD2 (5 bases). The CDR3 runs to 15 residues. Germline CDR1 LGHDT, CDR2 YNNKEL (reference sequence). The V gene lost 4 bases and the J gene lost 2 bases, with 15 bases spanning the gap. The CDR3 is CASSLPDPRAYEQYF. The DNA for the CDR3 is TGTGCCAGCAGCCTCCCGGACCCGAGGGCCTACGAGCAGTACTTC.

This chain uses TRBV7-2 with TRBJ2-3; 12 nucleotides align to TRBD2. Trimming took 5 bases from V and 1 from J; bases not matched to a gene: 10. This CDR3 has 18 residues. The germline CDR1 and CDR2 sequences are SGHTA and FQGNSA. The CDR3 DNA follows: TGTGCCAGCAGCGCCGTCCTACTAGCGGGGGGACGCACAGATACGCAGTATTTT. Translated, it gives CASSAVLLAGGRTDTQYF.

The rearrangement links TRBV7-8 to TRBJ2-6; D is perhaps TRBD1 (6 bases). Looked up from germline, CDR1 is SGHVS and CDR2 is FQNEAQ. The germline V and J ends were trimmed by 3 bases and 2 bases, with 17 bases remaining between them. The CDR3 extends over 18 amino acids. CDR3 in DNA: TGTGCCAGCAGCTTGTACAGGGATCGGACGGCTGGGGCCAACGTCCTGACTTTC. It encodes CASSLYRDRTAGANVLTF.

CDR3 region: CASSQAGTGVGNTIYF. For the CDR3, the DNA is TGCGCCAGCAGCCAAGCGGGGACAGGGGTTGGAAACACCATATATTTT. This chain joins TRBV4-3 and TRBJ1-3; 10 positions agree with TRBD1. CDR3 size: 16 residues. CDR1 and CDR2 from the germline V gene are LGHNA and YSLEER. V dropped 1 base and J dropped 3; count of bases not matched to a gene: 3.

In its sample, this clone was seen a few times. J is TRBJ1-6 and V is TRBV7-9; 8 bases agree with TRBD1. V dropped 3 bases and J dropped 11; count of bases not matched to a gene: 9. The CDR3 has 15 amino acids. The germline CDR1 and CDR2 sequences are SEHNR and FQNEAQ (reference sequence). CDR3 loop: CASSLERQGRAPLHF. CDR3 DNA sequence: TGTGCCAGCAGCTTGGAGAGACAGGGGAGGGCACCCCTCCACTTT.

This clone is a singleton in its sample. This chain connects TRBV7-8 to TRBJ2-3; 10 bases line up with TRBD2. The junction had 8 bases not matched to a gene; V was cut back by 1 base and J by 4 bases. Germline CDR1 and CDR2: SGHVS and FQNEAQ. CDR3 length equals 17 residues. The CDR3 DNA reads TGTGCCAGCAGCTTAGACGAGCGGGGGGGAGAATCAGATACGCAGTATTTT. This encodes CASSLDERGGESDTQYF.

The CDR3 coding sequence is TGTGCCAGCAGCGTAGGGAGTTGGGGCCCTTCGGCGCAGTTCTTC. Protein sequence: CASSVGSWGPSAQFF. The chain carries TRBV9 and TRBJ2-1, with a possible D match to TRBD1 (5 bases). V shed 0 bases and J shed 12 bases, with 19 bases lying between them. The CDR3 is made up of 15 amino acids. The germline CDR1 and CDR2 sequences are SGDLS and YYNGEE. Full variable domain (missing parts from reference TRBV9 and TRBJ2-1): DSGVTQTPKHLITATGQRVTLRCSPRSGDLSVYWYQQSLDQGLQFLIQYYNGEERAKGNILERFSAQQFPDLHSELNLSSLELGDSALYFCASSVGSWGPSAQFFGPGTRLTVL.

The V call is TRBV5-1, the J call TRBJ2-3; weak D call: TRBD1 (5 bases). The CDR3 consists of 18 residues. CDR1 and CDR2 from the germline V gene are SGHRS and YFSETQ. V was clipped by 3 bases and J by 0 bases, with 20 bases between them. This chain's CDR3 is CASSSATALGKSTDTQYF. The CDR3 nucleotides read TGCGCCAGCAGCTCCGCGACAGCGCTAGGTAAAAGCACAGATACGCAGTATTTT.

This chain's CDR3 is CASSFAGLSYNEQFF. The CDR3 DNA follows: TGTGCCAGCAGCTTTGCGGGATTGTCCTACAATGAGCAGTTCTTC. This sequence joins TRBV5-5 and TRBJ2-1; TRBD2 might be the D (6 bases). The CDR3 runs 15 residues. With 2 bases removed from V and 1 base from J, the gap between germline ends came to 10 bases. The germline gives CDR1 SGHKS, CDR2 YYEKEE (reference sequence).

The chain combines TRBV6-5 with TRBJ2-2; 8 positions agree with TRBD1. Looked up from germline, CDR1 is MNHEY and CDR2 is SVGAGI. CDR3 length: 15 amino acids. With 0 bases clipped from V and 6 bases from J, the junction kept 3 bases outside the gene matches. CDR3 protein: CASSYSLQGAGELFF. The CDR3 nucleotides are TGTGCCAGCAGTTACTCTTTACAGGGGGCCGGGGAGCTGTTTTTT.

The genes are TRBV18 and TRBJ2-7; tentative D call: TRBD2 (6 bases). The V gene lost 3 bases and the J gene lost 4 bases, with 16 bases spanning the gap. This CDR3 contains 15 residues. Looked up from germline, CDR1 is KGHSH and CDR2 is LQKENI. CDR3 DNA: TGTGCCAGCTCACCTGGGACTCCCCCGAGGTACGAGCAGTACTTC. Translating it yields CASSPGTPPRYEQYF.

This clone was seen a few times. V usage is TRBV3-1 (or the pseudogene TRBV3-2) and J usage is TRBJ1-6; no clear D gene. The germline V gene has CDR1 LGHDT and CDR2 YNNKEL (reference sequence). The germline V and J ends were trimmed by 1 base and 7 bases, with 11 bases remaining between them. CDR3 length equals 15 residues. The chain's CDR3 is CASSQGIGSNSPLHF. The CDR3 nucleotides are TGTGCCAGCAGCCAAGGGATAGGGAGCAATTCACCCCTCCACTTT.

This chain links TRBV18 with TRBJ1-2, with 9 positions matching TRBD1. CDR3 length equals 13 residues. V was pared by 3 bases and J by 5 bases, with 1 base of the junction left unmatched. CDR1 and CDR2 from the germline V gene are KGHSH and LQKENI. DNA of the CDR3: TGTGCCAGCTCACCCGGACAGGGGTATGGCTACACCTTC. This gives the protein CASSPGQGYGYTF.

The chain links TRBV5-5 to TRBJ2-6; 8 nucleotides agree with TRBD1. The CDR3 covers 17 residues. Germline V gives CDR1 SGHKS, CDR2 YYEKEE (reference sequence). V shed 1 base, J shed 1 base, and the junction held 4 bases outside the gene matches. The CDR3 spells CASSLRQGASGANVLTF. The DNA of the CDR3 is TGTGCCAGCAGCTTGAGGCAGGGGGCATCTGGGGCCAACGTCCTGACTTTC.

The chain employs TRBV19 and TRBJ2-2, with D tentatively TRBD1 (6 bases). Trimming pared 6 bases from V and 1 base from J, leaving 12 bases between. This CDR3 is built from 15 residues. Germline CDR1 and CDR2: LNHDA and SQIVND (reference sequence). CDR3 loop: CASSSRGVNTGELFF. The CDR3 nucleotides are TGTGCCAGTAGCTCCAGGGGAGTGAACACCGGGGAGCTGTTTTTT. The full variable domain, its missing parts supplied by reference TRBV19 and TRBJ2-2, is DGGITQSPKYLFRKEGQNVTLSCEQNLNHDAMYWYRQDPGQGLRLIYYSQIVNDFQKGDIAEGYSVSREKKESFPLTVTSAQKNPTAFYLCASSSRGVNTGELFFGEGSRLTVL.

For the CDR3, the DNA is TGTGCCAGCAGCGTAGAGCAGGGGTCTACAGATACGCAGTATTTT. It is translated as CASSVEQGSTDTQYF. J is TRBJ2-3 and V is TRBV9; D may be TRBD1 (6 bases). The germline CDR1 and CDR2 sequences are SGDLS and YYNGEE. V lost 0 bases, J lost 3 bases, and 11 bases lay in between. The CDR3 length is 15 residues.